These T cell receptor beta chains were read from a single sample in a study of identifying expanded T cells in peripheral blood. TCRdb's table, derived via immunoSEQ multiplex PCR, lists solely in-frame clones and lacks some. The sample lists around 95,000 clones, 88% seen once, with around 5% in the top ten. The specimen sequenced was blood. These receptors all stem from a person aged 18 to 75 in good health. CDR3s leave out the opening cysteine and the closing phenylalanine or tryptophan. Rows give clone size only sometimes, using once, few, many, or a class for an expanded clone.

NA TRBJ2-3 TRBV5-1 ASSLAGQGADTQY
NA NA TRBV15 ATSRDPLTTEQY
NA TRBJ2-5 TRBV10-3 AIRGQGVGETQY
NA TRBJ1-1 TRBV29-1 SVEGTMNTEAF
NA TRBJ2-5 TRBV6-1 ASTVAGGGGETQY
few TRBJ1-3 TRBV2 ASSVEGVGNTIY
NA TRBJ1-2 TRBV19 ASSIGSGGLNNYGYT
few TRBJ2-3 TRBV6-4 ASSDSTSGTEEPLDGTQY
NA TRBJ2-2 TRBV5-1 ASSGGLAGVGTGELF
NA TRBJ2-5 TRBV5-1 ASSLEPLRGRQETQY
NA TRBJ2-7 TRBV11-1 ASSFNIGERYEQY
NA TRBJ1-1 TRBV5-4 ASSRDSKNTEAF
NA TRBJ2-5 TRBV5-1 ASSPFGGTSPTETQY
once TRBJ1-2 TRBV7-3 ASSSGPATGGSGYT
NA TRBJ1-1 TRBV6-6 ASSYSRMNTEAF
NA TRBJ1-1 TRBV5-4 ASSRLDRASTEAF
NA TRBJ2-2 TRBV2 ASSTGGRGYTGELF
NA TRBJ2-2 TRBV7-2 ASSIQTGSGELF
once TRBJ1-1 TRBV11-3 ASSLGGVGEAF
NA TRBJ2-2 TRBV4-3 ASSQGVAFGGELF
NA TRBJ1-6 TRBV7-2 ASSPPSGFSSYNSPLH
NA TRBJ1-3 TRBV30 AWGGRSDSSGNTIY
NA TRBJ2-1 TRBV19 ASTGASVNNEQF
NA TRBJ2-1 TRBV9 ASSLRLAGDNEQF
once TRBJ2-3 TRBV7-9 ASSGRAQGSDTQY
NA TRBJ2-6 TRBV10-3 AISETVGSGANVLT
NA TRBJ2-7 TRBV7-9 ASSLMAGSYEQY
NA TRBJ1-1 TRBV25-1 ASSEVRGRGANTEAF
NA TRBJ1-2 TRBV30 AWSVSERDGYT
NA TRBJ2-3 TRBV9 ASSVLAGGGADTQY
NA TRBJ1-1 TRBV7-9 ASSDGQGPMPAF
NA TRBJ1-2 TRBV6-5 ASSYSHRALNYGYT
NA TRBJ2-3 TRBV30 AWSVPGGNTQY
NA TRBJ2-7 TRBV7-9 ASSLGKRTSTYEQY
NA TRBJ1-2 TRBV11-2 ASSLEEARLT
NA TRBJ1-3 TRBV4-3 ASSQDPTGTGGNTIY
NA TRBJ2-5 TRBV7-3 ASSLGTGETQY
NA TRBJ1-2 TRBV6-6 ASSYSGTGNYGYT
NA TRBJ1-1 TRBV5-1 ASSSKPLSGAMGGGPEAF
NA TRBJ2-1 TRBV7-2 ASSLAGTSGRTYEQF
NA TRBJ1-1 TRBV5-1 ASSLADRGPNTEAF
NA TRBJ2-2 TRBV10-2 ASSELGTGQTGELF
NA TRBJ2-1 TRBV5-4 ASSLGQGSYNEQF
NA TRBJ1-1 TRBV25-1 ASSPPGSGGRWATEAF
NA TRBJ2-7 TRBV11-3 ASSQDRDNEQY
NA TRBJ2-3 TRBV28 ASSSSGETDTQY